The clone carrying this T cell receptor (beta chain) was recorded once. This record belongs to a study of blood T cell repertoires in COVID-19. Authors' data handling: From reference gene primer amplification, estimates of nucleated cell counts were derived. This table comes from immunoSEQ multiplex PCR, and its TCRdb copy is limited to in-frame clones, with some not included. V and J calls and clone size are those listed in that table; D and trimming were worked out from the DNA. The table includes tens of thousands of clones, about 77% detected once. CDR1 is SQVTM, CDR2 ANQGSEA, per germline. This CDR3 has 13 amino acids. Trimming took 6 bases from V and 3 from J, leaving 14 bases between them.

The clonotype originates from an elderly man with active or convalescent COVID-19. Source material: peripheral blood. The J gene is TRBJ1-1, the V gene TRBV29-1; D may be TRBD1 (5 bases). The CDR3 is CSVRVLGDTEAFF. CDR3 nucleotides: TGCAGCGTAAGGGTGTTAGGGGACACTGAAGCTTTCTTT. Looking up the rest from reference TRBV29-1 and TRBJ1-1 gives the full variable domain: SAVISQKPSRDICQRGTSLTIQCQVDSQVTMMFWYRQQPGQSLTLIATANQGSEATYESGFVIDKFPISRPNLTFSTLTVSNMSPEDSSIYLCSVRVLGDTEAFFGQGTRLTVV.